The TCR beta chain described here comes from a study of blood T cell repertoires in COVID-19. Study-wide background: Acute and convalescent COVID-19 specimens originated in the United States, Italy and Spain. T cells, B-cell-depleted T cells, or PBMCs provided the cDNA or gDNA that served as material.

The authors' processing: Nucleated cell counts were estimated from reference gene primer amplification. Sequenced by immunoSEQ multiplex PCR; TCRdb stores in-frame clones only, minus some. V and J calls and clone size are those listed in that table; D and trimming were worked out from the DNA. The table shows some 190,000 clones, with more than 65% occurring only once. The V end lost 4 bases, the J end lost 2 bases, and 14 bases lay between the germline ends. Germline V gene data show CDR1 as LGHDT and CDR2 as YNNKEL (reference sequence). The CDR3 length is 15 residues. J is TRBJ1-1 and V is TRBV3-1 (or the pseudogene TRBV3-2); D perhaps matches TRBD1 (5 bases). Sequenced material: peripheral blood. This clonotype originated in a woman at least 80 years old with active or convalescent COVID-19. In DNA, the CDR3 is TGTGCCAGCAGCCCCACCACAGGCGCCAACACTGAAGCTTTCTTT. Its translation: CASSPTTGANTEAFF.